The text below deals with one T cell receptor beta chain. Its target is unknown. This entry is derived from a study of a mutant IDH1 vaccine in newly diagnosed glioma. On the study more broadly: Week 35 was safety follow-up visit V12; week 47 was end-of-study visit V13. Points from the study as a whole: The occurrence of vaccine-induced immune responses was seen in roughly 93% of patients.

The protocol was immunoSEQ multiplex PCR, while the TCRdb copy is restricted to in-frame clones and leaves out a portion. The sample yields 75,000 to 95,000 clones, roughly nine tenths seen once. In germline, CDR1 is MDHEN, CDR2 SYDVKM. This CDR3 comprises 19 residues. V lost 10 bases and J lost 0, with 28 bases in between. The time point here: week 47, end of study. The investigators gave 300 ug of mutant IDH1 20-mer peptide in each vaccine dose, together with topical imiquimod. Patients in the study were vaccinated eight times, receiving shots in weeks 1, 3, 5, 7, 11, 15, 19 and 23. Each of the donors came in with new WHO grade 3 or 4 astrocytomas that were IDH1-mutant and ATRX-lost.

The receptor comes from a woman between 50 and 59 years old with glioma. Sample: PBMCs, taken from a glioma patient whose treatment included an IDH1 peptide vaccine. The V call is TRBV28, the J call TRBJ1-3; tentatively, D is TRBD1 (6 bases). The CDR3, as DNA: TGTGCCACCATGGGAACTCTTCTCCAGGGGAAATTCTCTGGAAACACCATATATTTT. Encoded protein: CATMGTLLQGKFSGNTIYF.